This TCR beta chain was sequenced in a study of PD-1 blockade in classical Hodgkin lymphoma. Turning to the study itself: Nivolumab dosed at 3 mg/kg went to patients intravenously every 2 weeks. Regarding the study as a whole: Complete responders entered with baseline diversity on par with newly diagnosed patients, the results showed. Individuals initiating nivolumab under 1 year after ASCT were excluded. At C4D1, TCR diversity had climbed significantly for CD4+ cells, though not for CD8+ cells.

Autologous stem cell transplantation was followed by relapse in every patient, and brentuximab vedotin exposure varied. TCRdb's table, derived via immunoSEQ multiplex PCR, lists solely in-frame clones and lacks some. The sample carries more than 45,000 clones, more than 85% recorded once. On this clone: Antigen unknown.

Germline V lookup: CDR1 SEHNR, CDR2 FQNEAQ (reference sequence). V was clipped by 1 base and J by 10 bases, with 5 bases between them. The CDR3 covers 12 residues. This TCR was sampled from a human donor with classical Hodgkin lymphoma. Sequencing was performed on peripheral blood mononuclear cells (PBMCs), taken before the second cycle of nivolumab. The rearrangement uses TRBV7-9 and TRBJ1-6; D unclear. DNA of the CDR3: TGTGCCAGCAGCTTAGAGGCCTCACCCCTCCACTTT. Its protein is CASSLEASPLHF.